The rows below give T cell receptor beta chains drawn from one sample of a study of Ad26.COV2.S vaccination and SARS-CoV-2 variants. The table came from immunoSEQ multiplex PCR; TCRdb's copy has only in-frame clones and leaves some out. The profile covers approximately 340,000 clones, with 92% appearing a single time and roughly 3.9% taken by the ten largest. The source was peripheral blood, collected after recovery from COVID-19. These receptors were collected from a human donor who had recovered from COVID-19. CDR3s include the opening cysteine and the closing phenylalanine or tryptophan. A D gene is named only where the DNA matches it firmly. The size field is filled for only some rows; it gives once, few, many or a size class.

d_call j_call clone_size v_call cdr3_length cdr3_aa cdr3_nt
TRBD1 TRBJ2-3 . TRBV19 13 CASADRGRDTQYF TGTGCCAGTGCGGACAGGGGGCGAGATACGCAGTATTTT
. TRBJ2-3 . TRBV28 12 CASSGFTDTQYF TGTGCCAGCAGCGGCTTCACAGATACGCAGTATTTT
TRBD2 TRBJ2-5 . TRBV7-2 16 CASSSASGGGQETQYF TGTGCCAGCAGCTCCGCTAGCGGGGGGGGACAAGAGACCCAGTACTTC
TRBD1 TRBJ1-5 . TRBV7-9 15 CASSSGTGSNQPQHF TGTGCCAGCAGCTCCGGGACAGGGTCAAATCAGCCCCAGCATTTT
. TRBJ1-5 . TRBV21-1 14 CASSTRHSNQPQHF TGTGCCAGCAGCACCAGACATAGCAATCAGCCCCAGCATTTT
. TRBJ1-1 . TRBV19 17 CASSPSRHDPVNTEAFF TGTGCCAGTAGTCCCTCAAGACACGACCCAGTGAACACTGAAGCTTTCTTT
. TRBJ1-6 once TRBV14 14 CASSQDWPGTPLHF TGTGCCAGCAGCCAAGATTGGCCGGGGACGCCCCTCCACTTT
. TRBJ2-5 . TRBV2 14 CASKGGGARETQYF TGTGCCAGCAAAGGAGGGGGGGCGAGGGAGACCCAGTACTTC
. TRBJ2-7 . TRBV4-3 14 CASSQDLAPYEQYF TGCGCCAGCAGCCAAGATCTAGCTCCGTACGAGCAGTACTTC
TRBD1 TRBJ1-1 . TRBV7-9 13 CASSLGQITEAFF TGTGCCAGCAGCTTGGGACAGATAACTGAAGCTTTCTTT
. TRBJ2-5 . TRBV11-2 14 CASSFGLPGETQYF TGTGCCAGCAGCTTTGGACTACCAGGGGAGACCCAGTACTTC
. TRBJ2-2 . TRBV15 12 CATSRAYSELFF TGTGCCACCAGCAGGGCTTACAGTGAGCTGTTTTTT
. TRBJ2-7 . TRBV9 17 CASSVGARTVDFGEQYF TGTGCCAGCAGCGTAGGGGCGAGAACAGTGGACTTTGGCGAGCAGTACTTC
. TRBJ1-3 . TRBV27 14 CASQQTYSGNTIYF TGTGCCAGTCAGCAAACATACTCTGGAAACACCATATATTTT
. TRBJ1-1 . TRBV5-1 15 CASSLEGRVNTEAFF TGCGCCAGCAGCTTGGAGGGGAGGGTGAACACTGAAGCTTTCTTT
. TRBJ1-5 . TRBV2 15 CASKGERGGNQPQHF TGTGCCAGCAAAGGGGAACGTGGGGGCAATCAGCCCCAGCATTTT
. TRBJ2-3 . TRBV3-1/TRBV3-2 15 CASSPRGRDEDTQYF TGTGCCAGCAGCCCCCGGGGCAGGGACGAAGATACGCAGTATTTT
. TRBJ2-7 . TRBV18 12 CASSRQMYEQYF TGTGCCAGCTCAAGACAGATGTACGAGCAGTACTTC
. TRBJ1-2 . TRBV11-3 14 CASRHRQIDYGYTF TGTGCCAGCAGACATAGACAGATCGACTATGGCTACACCTTC
. TRBJ1-3 . TRBV5-1 14 CASSLGQGQGTIYF TGCGCCAGCAGCCTTGGCCAGGGGCAGGGCACCATATATTTT
. TRBJ1-1 . TRBV10-1 13 CASSEQPDTEAFF TGCGCCAGCAGTGAACAACCGGACACTGAAGCTTTCTTT
TRBD1 TRBJ2-3 . TRBV29-1 14 CSAMQGVRTDTQYF TGCAGCGCGATGCAGGGGGTTCGGACAGATACGCAGTATTTT
TRBD1 TRBJ2-7 . TRBV6-5 14 CASRQTGESYEQYF TGTGCCAGCCGCCAGACAGGGGAGAGCTACGAGCAGTACTTC
. TRBJ1-1 . TRBV19 14 CASSSLWGGTEAFF TGTGCCAGTAGTTCCCTTTGGGGGGGCACTGAAGCTTTCTTT
. TRBJ1-1 . TRBV19 17 CASSPRVGESVNTEAFF TGTGCCAGTAGTCCCCGGGTCGGGGAGAGCGTGAACACTGAAGCTTTCTTT
. TRBJ2-5 . TRBV5-1 15 CASSLKAGEGETQYF TGCGCCAGCAGCTTGAAGGCAGGGGAGGGAGAGACCCAGTACTTC
TRBD2 TRBJ2-2 . TRBV29-1 12 CSRGEGTGELFF TGCTCCCGGGGGGAGGGCACCGGGGAGCTGTTTTTT
TRBD1 TRBJ2-2 . TRBV6-6 15 CASSGQVTSTGELFF TGTGCCAGCAGTGGACAGGTGACAAGCACCGGGGAGCTGTTTTTT
. TRBJ2-1 . TRBV9 17 CASSVDGVGAAYNEQFF TGTGCCAGCAGCGTAGACGGCGTGGGGGCGGCCTACAATGAGCAGTTCTTC
TRBD2 TRBJ2-1 . TRBV7-3 14 CASSPSGALNEQFF TGTGCCAGCAGCCCTAGCGGGGCGCTGAATGAGCAGTTCTTC
TRBD1 TRBJ2-7 . TRBV7-2 15 CASSLKGQDAYEQYF TGTGCCAGCAGCTTAAAAGGACAGGACGCCTACGAGCAGTACTTC
TRBD1 TRBJ2-7 . TRBV5-1 14 CASSLAGTGDEQYF TGCGCCAGCAGCTTGGCCGGGACAGGGGACGAGCAGTACTTC
. TRBJ2-5 . TRBV5-1 13 CASSLAYQETQYF TGCGCCAGCAGCTTGGCCTACCAAGAGACCCAGTACTTC
TRBD1 TRBJ1-2 . TRBV2 12 CAKTGDITGYTF TGTGCCAAGACAGGGGATATAACTGGCTACACCTTC
. TRBJ2-2 . TRBV4-1 14 CASSQVEGGGELFF TGCGCCAGCAGCCAAGTCGAGGGTGGCGGGGAGCTGTTTTTT
. TRBJ1-6 . TRBV6-5 15 CASSRETGYNSPLHF TGTGCCAGCAGTAGAGAGACAGGTTACAATTCACCCCTCCACTTT
TRBD1 TRBJ2-1 . TRBV11-2 13 CASSWTGWNEQFF TGTGCCAGCTCTTGGACAGGCTGGAATGAGCAGTTCTTC
TRBD2 TRBJ2-7 . TRBV27 15 CASSPSGGAGYEQYF TGTGCCAGCAGCCCTAGCGGGGGGGCTGGGTACGAGCAGTACTTC
. TRBJ2-7 . TRBV6-6 13 CASSYWQGYEQYF TGTGCCAGCAGTTACTGGCAGGGTTACGAGCAGTACTTC
. TRBJ2-2 . TRBV6-2/TRBV6-3 13 CASSYSISGELFF TGTGCCAGCAGTTACTCTATTTCAGGGGAGCTGTTTTTT
TRBD1 TRBJ2-1 . TRBV6-2/TRBV6-3 14 CASSSRTGYDEQFF TGTGCCAGCAGTTCCCGGACAGGGTACGATGAGCAGTTCTTC
. TRBJ1-1 . TRBV6-1 14 CASSEHGGRTEAFF TGTGCCAGCAGTGAGCATGGGGGGAGGACTGAAGCTTTCTTT